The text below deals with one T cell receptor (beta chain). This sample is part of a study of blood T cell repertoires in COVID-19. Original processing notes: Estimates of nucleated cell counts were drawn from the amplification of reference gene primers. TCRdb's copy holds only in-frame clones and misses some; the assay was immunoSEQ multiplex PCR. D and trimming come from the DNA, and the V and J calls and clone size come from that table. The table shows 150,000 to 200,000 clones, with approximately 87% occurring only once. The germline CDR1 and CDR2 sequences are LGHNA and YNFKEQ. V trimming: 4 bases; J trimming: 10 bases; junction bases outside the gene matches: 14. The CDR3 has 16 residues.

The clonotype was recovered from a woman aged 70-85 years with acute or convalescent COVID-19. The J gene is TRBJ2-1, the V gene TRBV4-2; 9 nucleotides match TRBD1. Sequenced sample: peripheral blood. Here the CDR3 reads CASSRTTGGLMAEQFF. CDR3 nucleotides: TGTGCCAGCAGCCGAACGACAGGGGGGTTAATGGCGGAGCAGTTCTTC.